This section outlines one T cell receptor (beta chain) sequence together with its context. The antigen remains undetermined. CDR3 length equals 13 residues. The trim removed 1 base at V and 11 bases at J, leaving 5 bases unmatched. Germline values: CDR1 GTSNPN, CDR2 SVGIG (reference sequence). This entry belongs to a study of cytomegalovirus exposure and HLA in healthy donors. Study-level information: The Caucasian-associated ancestry cluster held less than 85% of 300 to 450 genotyped donors. Study observations and caveats: HLA alleles showed associations with 15,000 to 20,000 TCR beta sequences in a later analysis, at a 0.05 false discovery rate.

Primers for the PCR totalled 60 Vbeta and 13 Jbeta. Assay used: immunoSEQ multiplex PCR; TCRdb lists only in-frame clones, some missing. In the table there are 160,000 or so clones, 84% of which are singletons. V usage is TRBV30 and J usage is TRBJ1-4; 9 bases are a match to TRBD1. Sequences were obtained from PBMCs. This receptor was obtained from a man in his thirties or forties in good health and CMV-seronegative. As DNA, the CDR3 is TGTGCCTGGAGTGAGGGACAGGGACGGAAACTGTTTTTT. Encoded protein: CAWSEGQGRKLFF.